This T cell receptor beta chain came from a study of sequential checkpoint blockade in melanoma. Study-wide background: Arm A got nivolumab then ipilimumab; arm B the reverse, 1:1. Both treatment sequences were followed by maintenance nivolumab.

Treatment denoted: randomized to nivolumab then ipilimumab (arm A) or the reverse (arm B). None of the patients previously received DNA-damaging chemotherapy. Sorted cells were live CD3+CD8+, lacking CD19 and CD56, from PBMCs. Clones were read by immunoSEQ multiplex PCR, and TCRdb kept only the in-frame ones, dropping some. The data show fewer than 20,000 clones, 56% seen once. V shed 7 bases and J shed 4 bases, with 13 bases lying between them. Germline V gene data show CDR1 as MDHEN and CDR2 as SYDVKM. The CDR3 extends over 13 amino acids. The sample consisted of CD8+ T cells sorted from blood (inferred from file names), taken from a patient given nivolumab and ipilimumab in sequence. The sequence derives from a human donor with melanoma. The rearrangement joins TRBV28 to TRBJ1-1; no definite D call. In nucleotides, the CDR3 is TGTGCCAGCATTTTGACGGGTGGCACTGAAGCTTTCTTT. Residues: CASILTGGTEAFF.